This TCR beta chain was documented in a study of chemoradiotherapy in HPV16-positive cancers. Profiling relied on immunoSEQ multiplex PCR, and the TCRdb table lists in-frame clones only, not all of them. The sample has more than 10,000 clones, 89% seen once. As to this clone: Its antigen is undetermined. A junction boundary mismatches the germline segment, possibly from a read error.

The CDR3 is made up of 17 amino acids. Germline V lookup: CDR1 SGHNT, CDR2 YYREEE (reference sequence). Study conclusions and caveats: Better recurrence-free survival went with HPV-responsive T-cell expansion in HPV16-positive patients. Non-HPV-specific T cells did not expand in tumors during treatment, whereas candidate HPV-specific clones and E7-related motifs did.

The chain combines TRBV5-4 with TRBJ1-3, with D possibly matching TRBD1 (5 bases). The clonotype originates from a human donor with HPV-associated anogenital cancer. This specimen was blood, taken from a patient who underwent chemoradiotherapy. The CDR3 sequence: CASSSRHQGRPGNTIYF. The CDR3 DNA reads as TGCGCCAGCAGCTCAAGACACCAGGGAAGACCTGGAAACACCATATATTTT.